This T cell receptor beta chain stems from a study of CD8 T cells in Susac syndrome. Study-level background: Blood was drawn from Susac syndrome patients while they were therapy-naive, on corticosteroids, or on intravenous immunoglobulin alone.

Reverse transcription of roughly 0.45 to 1 ug RNA used random hexamers. TCRdb ran MiXCR on the immunoSEQ multiplex PCR reads and lists one entry per CDR3 protein. The repertoire has about 140,000 distinct CDR3 sequences, just under 95% of them found once; the top ten carry 0.13% to 0.15%. The CDR3 totals 14 residues. The ends lost 5 bases at V and 9 bases at J; junction bases unmatched: 12. Germline lookup yields CDR1 DFQATT and CDR2 SNEGSKA (reference sequence). The TCR was taken from a human donor with Susac syndrome. Sequencing used CD4+ T cells from PBMCs. V and J are TRBV20-1 and TRBJ2-3; 9 positions match TRBD2. The chain's CDR3 is CSAVLPGLAKTQYF. CDR3 nucleotide sequence: TGCAGTGCTGTGCTTCCGGGACTAGCAAAAACGCAGTATTTT.